A selection of T cell receptor beta chains follows, all from one sample in a study of OX40 agonist ivuxolimab in advanced cancers. Assay: immunoSEQ multiplex PCR; the TCRdb copy retains only in-frame clones and omits some. The sample lists 35,000 to 45,000 clones, roughly 90% seen once, with about 17% in the top ten. The source material was CD4+ or CD8+ T cells sorted from blood, sampled in a trial of the OX40 agonist ivuxolimab. These receptors were taken from an adult with an advanced solid tumor such as melanoma, head and neck, liver or kidney cancer. CDR3s include the opening cysteine and the closing phenylalanine or tryptophan. Each record gives: J gene, clone size, D gene, V gene, CDR3 protein, CDR3 DNA. D genes are given only for firm matches. Clone size is stated in some rows and not others, as once, few, many or a class when expanded.

TRBJ2-7,NA,NA,TRBV10-3,CAIKDNPHEQYF,TGTGCCATCAAGGACAATCCCCACGAGCAGTACTTC
TRBJ2-1,NA,NA,TRBV28,CASSPPWDTYSYNEQFF,TGTGCCAGCAGCCCCCCTTGGGACACCTACTCCTACAATGAGCAGTTCTTC
TRBJ1-5,NA,NA,TRBV9,CASSVTEPGHLNQPQHF,TGTGCCAGCAGCGTAACTGAACCGGGACACCTAAATCAGCCCCAGCATTTT
TRBJ1-6,once,NA,TRBV6-6,CVTRSSYNSPLHF,TGTGTCACAAGGAGCTCCTATAATTCACCCCTCCACTTT
TRBJ2-5,NA,NA,TRBV9,CASSVYSSFDGTQYF,TGTGCCAGCAGCGTATACTCCTCTTTTGACGGGACCCAGTACTTC
TRBJ2-1,NA,NA,TRBV19,CASSSGGAIYNEQFF,TGTGCCAGTAGTTCCGGCGGGGCCATCTACAATGAGCAGTTCTTC
TRBJ2-5,NA,NA,TRBV9,CASTPGTGRQETQYF,TGTGCCAGCACCCCGGGAACGGGACGACAAGAGACCCAGTACTTC
TRBJ1-1,NA,NA,TRBV19,CASSDSGVGTEAFF,TGTGCCAGTAGTGACTCCGGGGTCGGAACTGAAGCTTTCTTT
TRBJ2-1,once,TRBD2,TRBV7-8,CASRVAGGGDEQFF,TGTGCCAGCAGAGTAGCGGGGGGGGGCGATGAGCAGTTCTTC
TRBJ2-1,NA,NA,TRBV4-2,CASSSKGRGIEQFF,TGTGCCAGCAGCTCCAAGGGGCGGGGAATTGAGCAGTTCTTC
TRBJ1-3,NA,NA,TRBV7-9,CASSLAVDTIYF,TGTGCCAGCAGCTTAGCCGTGGACACCATATATTTT
TRBJ2-3,NA,TRBD1,TRBV28,CASSFRTGGTDTQYF,TGTGCCAGCAGTTTTCGGACAGGGGGGACAGATACGCAGTATTTT
TRBJ1-1,NA,NA,TRBV18,CASSPGDTEAFF,TGTGCCAGCTCACCAGGTGACACTGAAGCTTTCTTT
TRBJ2-7,NA,NA,TRBV10-3,CAISEFNSYEQYF,TGTGCCATCAGTGAGTTTAACTCCTACGAGCAGTACTTC
TRBJ2-7,NA,NA,TRBV27,CASSLDGYEQYF,TGTGCCAGCAGTTTAGACGGTTACGAGCAGTACTTC
TRBJ2-7,NA,NA,TRBV7-8,CASSLAGRTGPWAYEQYF,TGTGCCAGCAGCTTAGCAGGGAGAACAGGGCCCTGGGCTTACGAGCAGTACTTC
TRBJ1-2,NA,NA,TRBV27,CASSLSPGLFQYTF,TGTGCCAGCAGTTTAAGCCCAGGGCTTTTCCAATACACCTTC
TRBJ2-3,NA,NA,TRBV7-6,CASSYEGTPSTDTQYF,TGTGCCAGCAGCTACGAAGGGACACCGAGCACAGATACGCAGTATTTT
TRBJ1-2,NA,TRBD1,TRBV7-3,CASSFTGTGLGSNYGYTF,TGTGCCAGCAGCTTTACTGGGACAGGCTTAGGATCCAACTATGGCTACACCTTC
TRBJ2-1,NA,NA,TRBV4-1,CASSQGPRSSYNEQFF,TGCGCCAGCAGCCAAGGGCCTAGGAGCTCCTACAATGAGCAGTTCTTC
TRBJ2-7,NA,NA,TRBV5-1,CASKGTEGGEQYF,TGCGCCAGCAAGGGGACAGAGGGAGGCGAGCAGTACTTC
TRBJ1-2,few,NA,TRBV6-5,CASSYSEGANYGYTF,TGTGCCAGCAGTTACTCGGAGGGGGCTAACTATGGCTACACCTTC
TRBJ2-7,NA,NA,TRBV6-5,CASSYDSYEQYF,TGTGCCAGCAGTTATGACAGCTACGAGCAGTACTTC
TRBJ2-3,NA,TRBD1,TRBV7-3,CASSSGTGGMTDTQYF,TGTGCCAGCAGCTCGGGGACAGGGGGCATGACAGATACGCAGTATTTT
TRBJ1-5,NA,NA,TRBV19,CASSITGFSNQPQHF,TGTGCCAGTAGTATTACAGGGTTTAGCAATCAGCCCCAGCATTTT
TRBJ2-7,NA,NA,TRBV2,CASWRESVEQYF,TGTGCCAGCTGGAGGGAATCGGTCGAGCAGTACTTC
TRBJ2-2,NA,NA,TRBV27,CASSLSGELFF,TGTGCCAGCAGTTTATCTGGGGAGCTGTTTTTT
TRBJ1-4,NA,NA,TRBV7-9,CASSLEDGKLFF,TGTGCCAGCAGCTTAGAGGACGGTAAACTGTTTTTT
TRBJ2-2,NA,NA,TRBV5-4,CASSITIGGPNTGELFF,TGTGCCAGCAGCATAACAATCGGGGGCCCGAACACCGGGGAGCTGTTTTTT
TRBJ2-1,NA,NA,TRBV27,CASSLSTTDEQFF,TGTGCCAGCAGTTTATCGACGACTGATGAGCAGTTCTTC
TRBJ1-4,NA,NA,TRBV5-5,CASSLDPTNEKLFF,TGTGCCAGCAGCTTGGATCCAACTAATGAAAAACTGTTTTTT